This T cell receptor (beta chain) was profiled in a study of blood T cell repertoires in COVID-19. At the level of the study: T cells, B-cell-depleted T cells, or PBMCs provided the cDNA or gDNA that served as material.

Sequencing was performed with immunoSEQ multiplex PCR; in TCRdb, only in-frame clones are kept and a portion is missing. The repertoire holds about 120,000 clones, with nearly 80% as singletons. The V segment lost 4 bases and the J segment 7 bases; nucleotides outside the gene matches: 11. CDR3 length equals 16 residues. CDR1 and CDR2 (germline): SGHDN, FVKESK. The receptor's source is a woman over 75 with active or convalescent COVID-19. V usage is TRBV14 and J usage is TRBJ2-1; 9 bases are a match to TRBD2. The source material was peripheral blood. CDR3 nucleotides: TGTGCCAGCAGCCGGTGGAGGGATAGCGGGAGTAATGAGCAGTTCTTC. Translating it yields CASSRWRDSGSNEQFF.